This record concerns one T cell receptor (beta chain) sequence. Its specificity is unknown. This sample was included in a study of T-cell memory formation after mild COVID-19. Study outcomes and limitations: Clones which contracted sat mainly in CM and EM if CD4+, and in EMRA if CD8+. Second-wave clones that peaked on day 37 lacked confirmed SARS-CoV-2 specificity.

MiXCR was run by TCRdb on the 5' RACE reads, yielding one entry per CDR3 protein. The sample has approximately 260,000 distinct CDR3 sequences, approximately 18% seen once. Trimming left V 1 base short and J 0 bases short, with 13 bases between. Germline CDR1 and CDR2: LGHDT and YNNKEL (reference sequence). This CDR3 spans 17 amino acids. The V call is TRBV3-1, the J call TRBJ1-5; D not resolved. This TCR came from a young man who had mild COVID-19 (a few samples of this study predate the infection). Cell type and time point are not known. The specimen was PBMCs or a T cell subset sorted from them (not recorded which). The CDR3 sequence: CASSQAPGPYSNQPQHF. For the CDR3, the DNA is TGTGCCAGCAGCCAAGCCCCAGGACCGTATAGCAATCAGCCCCAGCATTTT.